The present T cell receptor beta chain was sequenced within a study of CD8 T cells in ankylosing spondylitis. This clonotype appeared a few times. Antigen: not known. Study results and caveats: Certain motif variants had earlier been reported in reactive arthritis synovial fluid and blood. Matched ankylosing spondylitis synovial fluid reportedly showed significant enrichment of disease-linked clones. Eight or nine highly homologous variants made up a TCR beta motif that seemed to typify ankylosing spondylitis blood.

CDR3 length equals 15 residues. V was cut by 4 bases and J by 7 bases, with 19 bases left in between. CDR1 SGHTA and CDR2 FQGNSA come from the germline V gene. In making TCR beta libraries, quantitative 5'-RACE with molecular barcodes was used. MiXCR, run by TCRdb on the 5' RACE reads, gives a single entry per CDR3 protein. The data contain under 450,000 distinct CDR3 sequences, roughly 15% of them singletons. The sample consisted of blood, either unsorted or a sorted T cell fraction (not recorded which). This TCR derives from a male donor with ankylosing spondylitis. The chain links TRBV7-2 to TRBJ1-2, with D unresolved. This chain's CDR3 is CASSSPASQIGGYTF. Written as DNA, the CDR3 is TGTGCCAGCAGCTCCCCGGCCAGTCAAATAGGTGGCTACACCTTC.